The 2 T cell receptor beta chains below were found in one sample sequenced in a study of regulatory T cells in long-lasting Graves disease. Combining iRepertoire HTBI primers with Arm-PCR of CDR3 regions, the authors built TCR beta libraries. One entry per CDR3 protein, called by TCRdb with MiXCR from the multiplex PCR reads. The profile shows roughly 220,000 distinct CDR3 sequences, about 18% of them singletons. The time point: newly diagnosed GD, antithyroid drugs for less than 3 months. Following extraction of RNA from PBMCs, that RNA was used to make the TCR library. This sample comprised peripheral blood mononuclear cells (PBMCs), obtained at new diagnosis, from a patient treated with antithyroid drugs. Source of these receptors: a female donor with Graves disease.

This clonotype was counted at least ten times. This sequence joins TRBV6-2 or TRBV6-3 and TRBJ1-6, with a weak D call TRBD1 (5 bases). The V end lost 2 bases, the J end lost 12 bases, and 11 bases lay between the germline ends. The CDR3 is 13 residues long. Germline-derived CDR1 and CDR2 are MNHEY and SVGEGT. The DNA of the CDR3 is TGTGCCAGCAGTTACGGGGGGAGGGGACCCCTCCACTTT. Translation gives CASSYGGRGPLHF.

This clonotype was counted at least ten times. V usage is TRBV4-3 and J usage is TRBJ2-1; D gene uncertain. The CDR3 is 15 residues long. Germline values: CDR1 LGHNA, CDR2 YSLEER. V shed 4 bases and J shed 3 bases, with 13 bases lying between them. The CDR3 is CASSLEIGIYNEQFF. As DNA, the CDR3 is TGCGCCAGCAGCCTGGAGATAGGAATCTACAATGAGCAGTTCTTC.